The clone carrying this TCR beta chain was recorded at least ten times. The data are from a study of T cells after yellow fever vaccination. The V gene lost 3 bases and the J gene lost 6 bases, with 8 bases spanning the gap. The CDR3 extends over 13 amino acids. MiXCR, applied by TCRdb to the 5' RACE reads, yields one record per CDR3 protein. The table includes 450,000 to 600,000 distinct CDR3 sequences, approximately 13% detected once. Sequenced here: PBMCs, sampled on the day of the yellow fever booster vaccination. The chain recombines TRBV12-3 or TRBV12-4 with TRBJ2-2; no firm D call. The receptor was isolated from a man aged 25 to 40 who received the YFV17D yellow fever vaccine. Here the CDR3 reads CASSFLGSGELFF. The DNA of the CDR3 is TGTGCCAGCAGTTTTTTAGGATCCGGGGAGCTGTTTTTT.